A single sample is the source of the 14 T cell receptor beta chains below, sequenced in a study of control samples from healthy donors and cancer patients. Sequencing used immunoSEQ multiplex PCR; TCRdb keeps in-frame clones, though not all of them. The ten top clones account for roughly 2%, within a sample of fewer than 200,000 clones. Specimen: blood. The receptors derive from a woman in her twenties or thirties in good health.

CDR3 nucleotide sequence: TGTGCCAGCGCAACTGGGAACAATCAGCCCCAGCATTTT. Translating gives CASATGNNQPQHF. This chain joins TRBV28 and TRBJ1-5, with unresolved D. CDR1 and CDR2 (germline): MDHEN, SYDVKM. The length of the CDR3 is 13 residues. V was clipped by 8 bases and J by 3 bases, with 11 bases between them.

The chain recombines TRBV19 with TRBJ2-5; no reliable D call. This CDR3 spans 13 amino acids. V lost 7 bases and J 6 bases, leaving 15 bases between the germline ends. Germline V gene lookup returns CDR1 LNHDA and CDR2 SQIVND (reference sequence). CDR3: CASTTESGKTQYF. The CDR3 DNA reads as TGTGCCAGTACCACCGAGTCAGGCAAGACCCAGTACTTC.

A word on this clone: The junction and the germline gene differ at one end; a read error may be behind it. The V call is TRBV30, the J call TRBJ1-4; no clear D gene. CDR3 size: 10 residues. Germline V gene data show CDR1 as GTSNPN and CDR2 as SVGIG (reference sequence). The CDR3 nucleotides are TGTGCCGGGAGGTCTGAAAAACTGTTTTTT. It codes for CAGRSEKLFF.

The chain uses TRBV6-5 and TRBJ2-4, with TRBD2 matching over 8 bases. Germline CDR1 reads MNHEY; CDR2 reads SVGAGI. With 6 bases clipped from V and 0 bases from J, the junction kept 4 bases outside the gene matches. This CDR3 spans 15 amino acids. In DNA, the CDR3 is TGTGCCAGCAGGGAGCGGGGGTTAGCCAAAAACATTCAGTACTTC. Residues: CASRERGLAKNIQYF.

The V and J genes are TRBV2 and TRBJ2-7; 7 bases align to TRBD1. CDR3 length: 12 amino acids. Looked up from germline, CDR1 is SNHLY and CDR2 is FYNNEI. V was pared by 10 bases and J by 6 bases, with 9 bases of the junction left unmatched. CDR3 DNA: TGTGCCAACACTAGGACAGGAATCGAGCAGTACTTC. It specifies CANTRTGIEQYF.

The chain joins TRBV18 to TRBJ2-1; D may be TRBD1 (6 bases). The CDR3 runs to 13 residues. In germline, CDR1 is KGHSH, CDR2 LQKENI. Trimming removed 3 bases from V and 4 bases from J, with 7 bases in between. CDR3 in DNA: TGTGCCAGCTCACCGCAGGGGTACAATGAGCAGTTCTTC. Its protein product is CASSPQGYNEQFF.

The chain combines TRBV9 with TRBJ2-7; D may correspond to TRBD1 or TRBD2 (6 bases each). The ends were cut back, 0 bases at V and 6 bases at J, with 13 bases in the middle. CDR1 SGDLS and CDR2 YYNGEE come from the germline V gene. The CDR3 extends over 14 amino acids. CDR3 amino acids: CASSVGVGGAEQYF. CDR3 sequence (DNA): TGTGCCAGCAGCGTAGGGGTGGGGGGCGCCGAGCAGTACTTC.

V and J are TRBV27 and TRBJ2-7; D not resolved. Trimming took 1 base from V and 7 from J, leaving 8 bases between them. The germline V gene has CDR1 MNHEY and CDR2 SMNVEV (reference sequence). The CDR3 covers 12 residues. The CDR3, as DNA: TGTGCCAGCAGTTTATGGGGTAGAGAGCAGTACTTC. It is translated as CASSLWGREQYF.

This chain joins TRBV5-1 and TRBJ2-5, with a possible D match to TRBD1 (5 bases). The V gene's germline CDR1 is SGHRS and CDR2 YFSETQ. There are 14 residues in the CDR3. Trimming shortened V by 0 bases and J by 8 bases, and 14 bases separated the two germline ends. This CDR3 is CASSLGGTSSTQYF. CDR3 DNA: TGCGCCAGCAGCTTGGGGGGCACTTCCAGTACCCAGTACTTC.

The genes are TRBV7-8 and TRBJ2-5; the D gene is possibly TRBD1 (5 bases). Per germline, CDR1 SGHVS and CDR2 FQNEAQ. Trimming removed 6 bases at V and 13 bases at J, with 21 bases between. The CDR3 covers 13 residues. In DNA, the CDR3 is TGTGCCAGCAGTCTAGACAGATACCCCCAGTGGTACTTC. Translation gives CASSLDRYPQWYF.

CDR3 sequence: CASSQWQGAYEQYF. CDR3 DNA sequence: TGCGCCAGCAGCCAGTGGCAGGGGGCCTACGAGCAGTACTTC. This chain connects TRBV4-3 to TRBJ2-7; 7 positions match TRBD1. The CDR3 sequence is 14 residues long. In germline, CDR1 is LGHNA, CDR2 YSLEER. V shed 3 bases, J shed 2 bases, and the junction held 4 bases outside the gene matches.

The CDR3 nucleotides read TGCGCCAGCAGCGCCCGTGGTGAAAAACTGTTTTTT. Its protein is CASSARGEKLFF. V and J are TRBV4-1 and TRBJ1-4; D call uncertain. Germline V lookup: CDR1 MGHRA, CDR2 YSYEKL. CDR3 length: 12 amino acids. V was pared by 5 bases and J by 7 bases, with 8 bases between.

The chain joins TRBV6-2 or TRBV6-3 to TRBJ2-3; 8 nucleotides agree with TRBD2. After removal of 2 bases from V and 1 base from J, the junction contained 8 bases not matched to a gene. From germline, CDR1 is MNHEY and CDR2 SVGEGT. The CDR3 loop spans 17 amino acids. DNA of the CDR3: TGTGCCAGCAGTTACGGCCCCCGGGGGGGCCGCACAGATACGCAGTATTTT. Its protein product is CASSYGPRGGRTDTQYF.

This chain joins TRBV7-9 and TRBJ1-4; D is perhaps TRBD1 (6 bases). The germline V gene has CDR1 SEHNR and CDR2 FQNEAQ (reference sequence). Trimming shortened V by 2 bases and J by 0 bases, and 10 bases separated the two germline ends. This CDR3 contains 16 residues. CDR3 nucleotide sequence: TGTGCCAGCAGCTTATCGGGGGGCTCAACTAATGAAAAACTGTTTTTT. It yields the protein CASSLSGGSTNEKLFF.